The 18 T cell receptor beta chains reported below all come from one sample, sequenced in a study of T-cell reconstitution after alpha-beta-depleted transplantation in children. Researchers prepared the TCRbeta library using unique molecular identifiers, the study reports. TCRdb re-analysed the PCR reads in MiXCR, keeping a single row per CDR3 protein. The table includes fewer than 400,000 distinct CDR3 sequences, around 20% detected once. This specimen consisted of PBMCs, mostly from graft donor cells, obtained 180 days after TCRalphabeta/CD19-depleted stem cell transplant. The receptors come from a male patient between 10 and 17 years old who had a stem cell transplant for acute lymphoblastic leukemia, so the T cells may come from the graft donor.

As to this clonotype: This may be a read error, as it is one base from a much larger clone. This rearrangement joins TRBV12-3 or TRBV12-4 to TRBJ2-3, with 9 bases aligning to TRBD2. CDR3 length: 20 residues. V trimming: 7 bases; J trimming: 2 bases; junction bases outside the gene matches: 22. The CDR3 loop reads CASNSYIDPGLALPTDTQYF. CDR3 nucleotide sequence: TGTGCCAGCAATTCCTATATAGACCCGGGACTAGCTCTACCCACAGATACGCAGTATTTT.

This clonotype was detected only a few times. This sequence joins TRBV29-1 and TRBJ1-1, with a weak D call TRBD1 (5 bases). CDR1 is SQVTM and CDR2 is ANQGSEA in the germline V gene. The ends were cut back, 6 bases at V and 0 bases at J, with 14 bases in the middle. CDR3 length equals 14 residues. CDR3 sequence: CSVLTGRLNTEAFF. The CDR3 bases are TGCAGCGTCTTGACGGGACGCCTGAACACTGAAGCTTTCTTT.

The rearrangement links TRBV12-5 to TRBJ2-1; no firm D call. V gave up 6 bases and J gave up 8 bases, with 8 bases separating them. CDR3 length: 11 residues. CDR1 is LGHNT and CDR2 is FRNRAP in the germline V gene. DNA of the CDR3: TGTGCTAGTGGGATTTCCCATGAGCAGTTCTTC. This translates into CASGISHEQFF.

The chain joins TRBV7-9 to TRBJ1-6; D uncertain. The V end lost 4 bases, the J end lost 6 bases, and 13 bases lay between the germline ends. The length of the CDR3 is 15 residues. Germline V gives CDR1 SEHNR, CDR2 FQNEAQ (reference sequence). The CDR3 region has the DNA TGTGCCAGCAGCTCCCGAAAGATCCTTAATTCACCCCTCCACTTT. Its protein product is CASSSRKILNSPLHF.

In this sample, this clonotype is medium-sized (0.01 to 0.1%). This chain links TRBV4-1 with TRBJ1-1; D is unclear. CDR3 length: 14 amino acids. The V end lost 1 base, the J end lost 3 bases, and 9 bases lay between the germline ends. Per germline, CDR1 MGHRA and CDR2 YSYEKL. As DNA, the CDR3 is TGCGCCAGCAGCCAAGTCGGTGGGTACACTGAAGCTTTCTTT. Protein: CASSQVGGYTEAFF.

This clonotype occurred many times. J is TRBJ1-1 and V is TRBV5-1, with TRBD1 as a possible D gene (6 bases). CDR3 length equals 16 residues. In germline, CDR1 is SGHRS, CDR2 YFSETQ. Trimming removed 2 bases at V and 1 base at J, with 15 bases between. CDR3: CASSFLGQGTNTEAFF. The CDR3 DNA reads as TGCGCCAGCAGCTTTTTAGGTCAGGGGACGAACACTGAAGCTTTCTTT. The full variable domain, its missing parts supplied by reference TRBV5-1 and TRBJ1-1, is KAGVTQTPRYLIKTRGQQVTLSCSPISGHRSVSWYQQTPGQGLQFLFEYFSETQRNKGNFPGRFSGRQFSNSRSEMNVSTLELGDSALYLCASSFLGQGTNTEAFFGQGTRLTVV.

This clonotype was seen a few times. The chain links TRBV6-2 or TRBV6-3 to TRBJ1-5, with D uncertain. Germline CDR1 is MNHEY and CDR2 is SVGEGT. This CDR3 contains 19 residues. The V and J ends lost 2 bases and 0 bases respectively, with 20 bases between them. This chain's CDR3 is CASSYPRWEFDSSNQPQHF. The CDR3 DNA is TGTGCCAGCAGTTACCCTCGTTGGGAATTCGATAGTAGCAATCAGCCCCAGCATTTT.

This chain uses TRBV7-9 with TRBJ2-2; D gene unclear. Deletions cut 6 bases from V and 5 bases from J, with 10 bases between. This CDR3 has 13 residues. From germline, CDR1 is SEHNR and CDR2 FQNEAQ (reference sequence). The CDR3 DNA is TGTGCCAGCAGGGGCCGGTCTACCGGGGAGCTGTTTTTT. Its protein is CASRGRSTGELFF.

This clonotype was recorded a few times. The J gene is TRBJ1-1, the V gene TRBV5-5; TRBD1 matches 7 bases. Germline-derived CDR1 and CDR2 are SGHKS and YYEKEE (reference sequence). V lost 4 bases and J lost 8; bases outside the gene matches: 2. The CDR3 is made up of 11 amino acids. As DNA, the CDR3 is TGTGCCAGCAGCGGACAGGTCGAAGCTTTCTTT. This codes for CASSGQVEAFF.

The rearrangement links TRBV15 to TRBJ2-5, with D possibly matching TRBD2 (6 bases). V was shortened by 0 bases and J by 4 bases, with 15 bases between the two germline ends. The V gene's germline CDR1 is LNHNV and CDR2 YYDKDF (reference sequence). CDR3 length: 16 residues. The CDR3 region is CATSREVPGRGETQYF. DNA of the CDR3: TGTGCCACCAGCAGAGAGGTTCCAGGGCGGGGAGAGACCCAGTACTTC.

The genes are TRBV7-6 and TRBJ2-1; no firm D call. The CDR3 has 13 residues. V was pared by 0 bases and J by 7 bases, with 7 bases between. Germline CDR1 is SGHVS and CDR2 is FNYEAQ. CDR3 sequence: CASSLAGINEQFF. In DNA form, the CDR3 reads TGTGCCAGCAGCTTAGCGGGAATAAATGAGCAGTTCTTC.

This clonotype has just a few counts. This chain links TRBV10-3 with TRBJ2-2; 7 bases are shared with TRBD2. Germline CDR1 and CDR2: ENHRY and SYGVKD. After removal of 2 bases from V and 4 bases from J, the junction contained 7 bases not matched to a gene. This CDR3 region has 16 residues. CDR3 sequence: CAISERLALSTGELFF. CDR3 in DNA: TGTGCCATCAGTGAGCGACTAGCACTCTCCACCGGGGAGCTGTTTTTT.

This clonotype was counted a few times. The V call is TRBV29-1, the J call TRBJ2-1; possible D gene TRBD1, 6 bases. The germline CDR1 and CDR2 sequences are SQVTM and ANQGSEA. The CDR3 runs 11 residues. The V end lost 5 bases, the J end lost 7 bases, and 9 bases lay between the germline ends. The DNA for the CDR3 is TGCAGCGTTTACAGGGAGAATGAGCAGTTCTTC. It yields the protein CSVYRENEQFF.

The V gene is TRBV27, the J gene TRBJ1-3; D unclear. V was shortened by 5 bases and J by 4 bases, with 12 bases between the two germline ends. Germline V gene data show CDR1 as MNHEY and CDR2 as SMNVEV (reference sequence). The CDR3 spans 14 residues. CDR3 coding DNA: TGTGCCAGCAGTGCCCGTGGGTACGGAAACACCATATATTTT. Translation gives CASSARGYGNTIYF.

The chain is built from TRBV12-3 or TRBV12-4 and TRBJ1-5; D is unresolved. The CDR3 sequence is 15 residues long. V lost 1 base and J lost 0, with 7 bases in between. DNA of the CDR3: TGTGCCAGCAGTTTAGTCCAGATTAGCAATCAGCCCCAGCATTTT. Its protein product is CASSLVQISNQPQHF.

The chain uses TRBV4-2 and TRBJ1-1; D is unclear. In germline, CDR1 is LGHNA, CDR2 YNFKEQ. Trimming pared 3 bases from V and 4 bases from J, leaving 18 bases between. This CDR3 spans 16 amino acids. CDR3 DNA sequence: TGTGCCAGCAGCCAGATCGCCTTCGGCCTGGGCACTGAAGCTTTCTTT. Translating it yields CASSQIAFGLGTEAFF.

V and J are TRBV27 and TRBJ1-2, with 7 bases aligning to TRBD1. With V trimmed by 5 bases and J by 8 bases, 8 bases remained unmatched. Germline values: CDR1 MNHEY, CDR2 SMNVEV (reference sequence). The CDR3 covers 13 residues. CDR3 bases: TGTGCCAGCAGTGCCAACAGGGGTTGGGGCTACACCTTC. As protein: CASSANRGWGYTF.

In its sample, this clonotype was seen a few times. This rearrangement joins TRBV18 to TRBJ1-1, with 7 bases matching TRBD1. Losses at the gene ends were 4 bases for V and 3 bases for J; bases not matched to a gene: 5. CDR3 length equals 14 residues. CDR1 is KGHSH, CDR2 LQKENI, per germline. In DNA, the CDR3 is TGTGCCAGCTCACAACAGGGGAGGGACACTGAAGCTTTCTTT. This codes for CASSQQGRDTEAFF.